Each of the 20 T cell receptor beta chains below was sequenced from the same sample in a study of blood T cells in healthy people across ages. Sample-barcoded 5' priming and a J-beta primer mix drove a second PCR of about 6 to 12 cycles. TCRdb re-derived calls from the 5' RACE reads in MiXCR, one entry per CDR3 protein. The table records 1,800,000 or so distinct CDR3 sequences, about 39% of them present only once. The sample consisted of blood. These receptors were taken from a human donor in good health.

The genes are TRBV12-3 or TRBV12-4 and TRBJ2-3; a weak D match, TRBD2 (6 bases). The CDR3 length is 16 residues. Trimming took off 3 bases at V and 2 bases at J, with 15 bases between the two ends. The CDR3 coding sequence is TGTGCCAGCAGTTTCGGCCCCTCGGGGGTCACAGATACGCAGTATTTT. This sequence encodes CASSFGPSGVTDTQYF.

This clonotype was seen only a few times. The chain couples TRBV6-5 to TRBJ2-1; 8 bases are a match to TRBD1. Unmatched junction bases numbered 12, after V lost 7 bases and J lost 7 bases. CDR3 length equals 15 residues. The germline V gene has CDR1 MNHEY and CDR2 SVGAGI. The CDR3 nucleotides read TGTGCCAGCAATCCTGGGGGACAGGCCTGGAATGAGCAGTTCTTC. As protein: CASNPGGQAWNEQFF.

The J gene is TRBJ2-3, the V gene TRBV29-1; maybe TRBD2 (6 bases). Germline values: CDR1 SQVTM, CDR2 ANQGSEA. The CDR3 spans 18 residues. V was pared by 5 bases and J by 2 bases, with 26 bases between. CDR3 region: CSVILSGTTSIFTDTQYF. The CDR3 DNA follows: TGCAGCGTTATCCTTAGCGGTACGACCTCTATATTCACAGATACGCAGTATTTT.

This clonotype has only a few counts. The gene calls are TRBV24-1 and TRBJ2-7; D possibly corresponds to TRBD2 (6 bases). V lost 5 bases to trimming and J lost 0 bases, with 7 bases between them. Germline V gene lookup returns CDR1 KGHDR and CDR2 SFDVKD. The CDR3 loop spans 13 amino acids. In DNA, the CDR3 is TGTGCCACCAGTGTCGGGAGCTCCTACGAGCAGTACTTC. Its translation is CATSVGSSYEQYF.

This clonotype was found a few times. The chain combines TRBV11-2 with TRBJ1-2; a possible D gene is TRBD1 (6 bases). Germline assignment: CDR1 SGHAT and CDR2 FQNNGV. The length of the CDR3 is 14 residues. V was shortened by 3 bases and J by 7 bases, with 15 bases between the two germline ends. CDR3 nucleotides: TGTGCCAGCAGCTTTACCCGGGGGGGCAGTGGCTACACCTTC. Translation: CASSFTRGGSGYTF.

With respect to this clonotype: A much bigger clone sits one base away, suggesting this may be a read error. This chain connects TRBV20-1 to TRBJ2-5; possible D gene TRBD2, 6 bases. The DNA end is more similar to TRBJ2-7, so the J call may be wrong. Looked up from germline, CDR1 is DFQATT and CDR2 is SNEGSKA (reference sequence). The CDR3 covers 13 residues. CDR3 nucleotides: TGCAGTACTAGAGGGGACTGGGACTACGAGCAGTACTTC. Its protein is CSTRGDWDYEQYF.

V and J are TRBV15 and TRBJ2-3, with 9 nucleotides matching TRBD2. After removal of 1 base from V and 2 bases from J, the junction contained 4 bases not matched to a gene. Germline V gene lookup returns CDR1 LNHNV and CDR2 YYDKDF (reference sequence). The CDR3 contains 16 residues. The CDR3: CATSRGLAADTDTQYF. CDR3 nucleotide sequence: TGTGCCACCAGCAGAGGACTAGCGGCTGACACAGATACGCAGTATTTT.

This clonotype has only a few counts. The rearrangement joins TRBV12-3 or TRBV12-4 to TRBJ1-1; D is uncertain. With 5 bases removed from V and 1 base from J, the gap between germline ends came to 11 bases. This CDR3 has 14 residues. The CDR3 coding sequence is TGTGCCAGCAGTCCCCGGTTAAAGAACACTGAAGCTTTCTTT. Encoded protein: CASSPRLKNTEAFF.

The V gene is TRBV4-1, the J gene TRBJ2-3; no firm D call. This CDR3 spans 14 amino acids. Germline V CDR1 and CDR2: MGHRA, YSYEKL. V gave up 0 bases and J gave up 3 bases, with 7 bases separating them. CDR3 in DNA: TGCGCCAGCAGCCAAGAAGTGGCGACAGATACGCAGTATTTT. It specifies CASSQEVATDTQYF.

J is TRBJ2-3 and V is TRBV20-1; D not certain. This CDR3 comprises 13 residues. CDR1 and CDR2 from the germline V gene are DFQATT and SNEGSKA (reference sequence). V lost 3 bases to trimming and J lost 4 bases, with 11 bases between them. CDR3 sequence (DNA): TGCAGTGCTAGTTCCTTTCGGTCAGATACGCAGTATTTT. Translation gives CSASSFRSDTQYF.

The rearrangement links TRBV20-1 to TRBJ1-2, with 8 bases fitting TRBD1. Germline V gene lookup returns CDR1 DFQATT and CDR2 SNEGSKA (reference sequence). Trimming removed 6 bases from V and 6 bases from J; junction bases left unmatched: 6. This CDR3 is built from 12 residues. CDR3 bases: TGCAGTGCCGGACAGGGTTTGGATGGCTACACCTTC. Protein sequence: CSAGQGLDGYTF.

This clonotype was detected only a few times. The chain employs TRBV12-3 or TRBV12-4 and TRBJ1-5, with D unclear. This CDR3 has 13 residues. Trimming took 6 bases from V and 6 from J, leaving 12 bases between them. The CDR3 region has the DNA TGTGCCAGCAGCCGCCTCAGACTTCAGCCCCAGCATTTT. Protein: CASSRLRLQPQHF.

The chain employs TRBV12-3 or TRBV12-4 and TRBJ1-2, with D uncertain. There are 12 residues in the CDR3. V lost 3 bases to trimming and J lost 7 bases, with 9 bases between them. CDR3 nucleotide sequence: TGTGCCAGCAGTTTGCCCCCCGCTGGCTACACCTTC. Translation: CASSLPPAGYTF.

This clonotype was counted between two and nine times. The chain carries TRBV6-1 and TRBJ1-5, with D hard to call. CDR3 length equals 9 residues. Trimming left V 8 bases short and J 12 bases short, with 8 bases between. Germline loops: CDR1 MNHNS, CDR2 SASEGT. DNA of the CDR3: TGTGCCAGCGGTTCGATCCAGCATTTT. This sequence encodes CASGSIQHF.

The chain has TRBV6-2 or TRBV6-3 and TRBJ2-1; 13 bases line up with TRBD2. The CDR3 totals 17 residues. Trimming at V came to 1 base and at J to 5 bases, leaving 5 bases not matched to a gene. CDR1 is MNHEY, CDR2 SVGEGT, per germline. This CDR3 is CASSYWGLAGPDNEQFF. CDR3 in DNA: TGTGCCAGCAGTTACTGGGGACTAGCGGGGCCCGACAATGAGCAGTTCTTC.

The chain is built from TRBV7-2 and TRBJ2-3, with D possibly being TRBD1 or TRBD2 (5 bases each). V lost 5 bases and J 0 bases, leaving 15 bases between the germline ends. Germline V gene sequence: CDR1 SGHTA, CDR2 FQGNSA. The CDR3 extends over 16 amino acids. The CDR3 DNA sequence: TGTGCCAGCAGCCCCCAAGGGACGCTGAGCACAGATACGCAGTATTTT. Encoded protein: CASSPQGTLSTDTQYF.

This clonotype was recorded only once. The chain joins TRBV10-3 to TRBJ1-4, with D perhaps matching TRBD1 (5 bases). Trimming took off 10 bases at V and 8 bases at J, with 14 bases between the two ends. The germline V gene has CDR1 ENHRY and CDR2 SYGVKD. This CDR3 comprises 12 residues. The CDR3 loop reads CASRDEWEKLFF. The CDR3 DNA follows: TGTGCCAGCCGGGACGAGTGGGAAAAACTGTTTTTT.

The chain uses TRBV29-1 and TRBJ2-5; 7 bases align to TRBD1. Germline V CDR1 and CDR2: SQVTM, ANQGSEA. J lost 11 bases, V lost 2 bases, and 5 bases had no gene match. The CDR3 consists of 11 residues. CDR3 sequence: CSVERGQKQYF. The CDR3 DNA sequence: TGCAGCGTTGAAAGGGGACAGAAGCAGTACTTC.

The rearrangement uses TRBV20-1 and TRBJ1-2; 9 bases fit TRBD1. This CDR3 has 14 amino acids. The V gene end was trimmed by 5 bases and the J gene end by 1 base; junction bases not matched to a gene: 5. Germline CDR1 and CDR2: DFQATT and SNEGSKA (reference sequence). The CDR3 bases are TGCAGTGCTTCGGGACAGGGTTATAACTATGGCTACACCTTC. Protein: CSASGQGYNYGYTF.

In this sample, this clonotype turned up a few times. This chain connects TRBV5-1 to TRBJ2-1; weak D call: TRBD2 (5 bases). Germline loops: CDR1 SGHRS, CDR2 YFSETQ. This CDR3 contains 18 residues. The V gene lost 4 bases and the J gene lost 3 bases, with 23 bases spanning the gap. The CDR3 here is CASSRIPPRGPVYNEQFF. DNA of the CDR3: TGCGCCAGCAGCCGGATCCCCCCCCGCGGGCCCGTCTACAATGAGCAGTTCTTC.